This TCR beta chain stems from a study of blood T cell repertoires in COVID-19. Study in general: Some COVID-19 samples were acute and others convalescent; all came from the United States, Italy and Spain.

In germline, CDR1 is MNHEY, CDR2 SVGAGI. CDR3 length: 15 amino acids. The ends lost 7 bases at V and 3 bases at J; junction bases unmatched: 3. Sequencing used immunoSEQ multiplex PCR; TCRdb keeps in-frame clones, though not all of them. Of 130,000 or so clones in the sample, approximately 87% were seen once. The specimen sequenced was peripheral blood. This TCR came from a woman between 45 and 65 years old with acute or convalescent COVID-19. V usage is TRBV6-5 and J usage is TRBJ2-3; 14 bases align to TRBD2. The CDR3 here is CASTRLAGGTDTQYF. CDR3 nucleotide sequence: TGTGCCAGCACGCGACTAGCGGGGGGGACAGATACGCAGTATTTT.